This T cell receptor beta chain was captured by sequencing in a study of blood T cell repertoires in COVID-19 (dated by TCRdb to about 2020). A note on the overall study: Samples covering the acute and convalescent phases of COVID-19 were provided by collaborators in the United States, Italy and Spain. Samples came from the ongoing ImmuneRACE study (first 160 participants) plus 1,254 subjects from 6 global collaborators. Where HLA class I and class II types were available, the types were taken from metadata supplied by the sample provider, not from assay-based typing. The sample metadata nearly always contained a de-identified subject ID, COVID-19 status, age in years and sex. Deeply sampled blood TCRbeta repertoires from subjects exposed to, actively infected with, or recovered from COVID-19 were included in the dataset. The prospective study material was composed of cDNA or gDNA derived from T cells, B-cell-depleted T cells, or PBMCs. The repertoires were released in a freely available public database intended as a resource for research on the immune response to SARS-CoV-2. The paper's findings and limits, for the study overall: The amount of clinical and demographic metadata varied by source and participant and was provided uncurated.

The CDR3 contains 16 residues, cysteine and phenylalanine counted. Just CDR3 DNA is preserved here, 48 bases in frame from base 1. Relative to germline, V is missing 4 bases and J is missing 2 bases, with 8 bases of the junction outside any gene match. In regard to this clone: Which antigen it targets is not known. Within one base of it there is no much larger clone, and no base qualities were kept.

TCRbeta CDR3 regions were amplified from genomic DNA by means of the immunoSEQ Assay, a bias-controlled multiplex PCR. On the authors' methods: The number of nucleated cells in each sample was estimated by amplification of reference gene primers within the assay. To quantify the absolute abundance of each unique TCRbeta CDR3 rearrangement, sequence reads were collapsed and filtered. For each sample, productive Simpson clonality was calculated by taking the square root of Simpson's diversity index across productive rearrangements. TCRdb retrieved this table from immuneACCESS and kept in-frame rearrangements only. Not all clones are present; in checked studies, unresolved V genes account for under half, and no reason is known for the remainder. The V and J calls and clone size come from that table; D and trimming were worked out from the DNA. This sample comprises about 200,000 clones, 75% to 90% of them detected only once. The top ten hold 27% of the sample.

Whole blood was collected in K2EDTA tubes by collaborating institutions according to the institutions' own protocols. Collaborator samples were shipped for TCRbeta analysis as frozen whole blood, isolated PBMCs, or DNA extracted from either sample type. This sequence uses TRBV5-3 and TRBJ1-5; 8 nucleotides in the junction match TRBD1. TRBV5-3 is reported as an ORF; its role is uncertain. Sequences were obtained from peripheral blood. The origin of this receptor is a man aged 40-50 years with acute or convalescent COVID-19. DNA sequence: TGTGCCAGAAGCGCCGGCAAGGACAGGGGCAATCAGCCCCAGCATTTT. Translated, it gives CARSAGKDRGNQPQHF.